Here is one T cell receptor (beta chain) with its context. This clone appeared a single time. There is no known antigen for this receptor. No base quality information exists; no much larger clone differs at one position. The data were taken from a study of blood T cell repertoires in COVID-19 (dated by TCRdb to 2020 to 2021). About the study as a whole: The collaborator samples originated in the United States, Italy and Spain and spanned the acute and convalescent phases of COVID-19. The prospective study material was composed of cDNA or gDNA derived from T cells, B-cell-depleted T cells, or PBMCs. The dataset comprised deeply sampled blood TCRbeta repertoires from subjects exposed to, actively infected with, or recovered from COVID-19. A freely available public database, intended as a resource for researchers studying the immune response to SARS-CoV-2, is where the repertoires were released. The samples were drawn from the first 160 participants of the ongoing ImmuneRACE study and from 1,200 or so subjects provided by 6 global collaborators. Nearly every sample came with metadata listing a de-identified subject ID, COVID-19 status, age in years and sex. Where available, HLA class I and class II types were taken from metadata supplied by the sample provider and were not determined by assay-based typing. Results and caveats for the whole study, not just this receptor: The quantity of clinical and demographic metadata differed by source and by participant and was supplied without curation.

The CDR3 spans 15 residues, from the cysteine through the phenylalanine. Just CDR3 DNA is preserved here, 45 bases in frame from base 1. CDR1 and CDR2 are drawn from the germline V gene: SGHRS, YFSETQ. A distance of 17 bases separates the germline ends of V and J, which lose 4 bases and 6 bases respectively. Whole blood was collected in K2EDTA tubes by collaborating institutions according to the institutions' own protocols. For TCRbeta analysis, collaborators shipped samples as frozen whole blood, isolated PBMCs, or DNA extracted from either of those sample types. TCRbeta CDR3 regions were amplified from genomic DNA using the immunoSEQ Assay, a bias-controlled multiplex PCR. As for the authors' bioinformatics: Nucleated cell counts per sample were estimated from amplification of reference gene primers within the assay. To quantify the absolute abundance of each unique TCRbeta CDR3 rearrangement, sequence reads were collapsed and filtered. For each sample, productive Simpson clonality was calculated as the square root of Simpson's diversity index across productive rearrangements. Sourced from immuneACCESS, this table was stored by TCRdb with only in-frame sequences that have V and J called. A share of the clones is absent; for the studies checked, an unresolved V gene accounts for under half, and the remainder has no known explanation. That table supplies the V and J calls and clone size; D and trimming were determined from the DNA. Across this sample there are 60,000 or so clones, with about nine tenths seen only once. In total, the top ten clones hold roughly 7.7% of the sample.

The specimen was peripheral blood. The receptor chain draws on TRBV5-1 and TRBJ2-1; TRBD1 is a possible D gene, resting on 7 matching bases. The clonotype was recovered from a woman aged 70 to 79 with active COVID-19. The CDR3 region: CASSQTQGGGNEQFF. The DNA sequence is as follows: TGCGCCAGCAGCCAAACCCAGGGGGGAGGCAATGAGCAGTTCTTC.